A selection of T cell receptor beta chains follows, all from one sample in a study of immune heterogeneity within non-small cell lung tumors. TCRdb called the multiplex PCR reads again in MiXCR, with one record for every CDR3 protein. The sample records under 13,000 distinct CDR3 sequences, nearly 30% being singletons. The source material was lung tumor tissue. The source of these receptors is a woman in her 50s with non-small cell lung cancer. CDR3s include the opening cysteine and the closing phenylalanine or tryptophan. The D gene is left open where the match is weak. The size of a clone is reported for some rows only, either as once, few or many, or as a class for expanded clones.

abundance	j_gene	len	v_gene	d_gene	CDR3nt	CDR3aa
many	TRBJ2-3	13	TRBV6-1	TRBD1	TGTGCCAGCAAGGACAGGGGTAGAAATACGCAGTATTTT	CASKDRGRNTQYF
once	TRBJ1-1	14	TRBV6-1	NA	TGTGCCAGCAGCCCAGGGGCCCATCACTCTGAAGCTTTCTTT	CASSPGAHHSEAFF
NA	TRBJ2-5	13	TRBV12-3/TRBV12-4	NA	TGTGCCAGCAGTTTAGGACTAGTAGCGACCCAGTACTTC	CASSLGLVATQYF
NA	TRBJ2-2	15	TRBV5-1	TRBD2	TGCGCCAGCAGCTTGGCCGGGGGGACCACCGGGGAGCTGTTTTTT	CASSLAGGTTGELFF
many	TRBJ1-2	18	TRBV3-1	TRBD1	TGTGCCAGCAGACCGACCGGGACAGGTCCCCGAGCTAACTATGGCTACACCTTC	CASRPTGTGPRANYGYTF
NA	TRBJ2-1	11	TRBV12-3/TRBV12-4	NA	TGTGCCAGCAGTTTCTCGGGCCCGCAGTTCTTC	CASSFSGPQFF
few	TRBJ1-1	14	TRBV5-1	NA	TGCGCCAGCAGCTTGGAGAAAACGAACACTGAAGCTTTCTTT	CASSLEKTNTEAFF
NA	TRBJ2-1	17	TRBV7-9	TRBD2	TGTGCCAGCAGCTTAGCCGGGCGACTAGCGGGAGTAAATGAGCAGTTCTTC	CASSLAGRLAGVNEQFF
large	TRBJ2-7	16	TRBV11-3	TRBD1	TGTGCCAGCAGCAGTAGAGAGACAGGGAGCTACTACGAGCAGTACTTC	CASSSRETGSYYEQYF
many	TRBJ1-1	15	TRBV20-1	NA	TGCAGTGCTTCTGAACCCCGGGACTTCAACACTGAAGCTTTCTTT	CSASEPRDFNTEAFF
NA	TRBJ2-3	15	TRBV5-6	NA	TGTTCCAGCAGCGGCGGGACAGCTCGCACAGATACGCAGTATTTT	CSSSGGTARTDTQYF
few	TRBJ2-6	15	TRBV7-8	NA	TGTGCCAGCAGCTTAACTAGCACTGGGGCCAACGTCCTGACTTTC	CASSLTSTGANVLTF
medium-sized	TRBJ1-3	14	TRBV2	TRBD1	TGTGCCAAGTCGACAGGGAACTCTGGAAACACCATATATTTT	CAKSTGNSGNTIYF
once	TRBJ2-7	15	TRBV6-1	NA	TGTGCCAGCAGTGAAGGTCAGGGATTTTCCTACGAGCAGTACTTC	CASSEGQGFSYEQYF
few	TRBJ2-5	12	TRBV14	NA	TGTGCCAGCAGCCAGTTTGGGGAGACCCAGTACTTC	CASSQFGETQYF
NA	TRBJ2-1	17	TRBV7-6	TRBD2	TGTGCCAGCAGCATTGCGGGGGGGCCTAACGACGGCAATGAGCAGTTCTTC	CASSIAGGPNDGNEQFF
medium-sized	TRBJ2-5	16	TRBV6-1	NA	TGTGCCAGCAGTGAAGAAGTAGACAGCCCAGGGGAGACCCAGTACTTC	CASSEEVDSPGETQYF
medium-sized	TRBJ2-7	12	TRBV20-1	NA	TGCAGTGCTAGAGAAACGTTTCGCGAGCAGTACTTC	CSARETFREQYF
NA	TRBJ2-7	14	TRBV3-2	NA	TGTGCCAGCAGCCAAGTTTGGGTGACCCACGAGCAGTACTTC	CASSQVWVTHEQYF
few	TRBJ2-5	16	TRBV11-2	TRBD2	TGTGCCAGCAGCTTAGGGGGCGGGGGGCCTTTAGAGACCCAGTACTTC	CASSLGGGGPLETQYF
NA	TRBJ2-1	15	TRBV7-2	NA	TGTGCCCGCAAGGGGGGGGGGTGGGGGGCAAGTGAGCAGTTCTTC	CARKGGGWGASEQFF
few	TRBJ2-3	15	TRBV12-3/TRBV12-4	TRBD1	TGTGCCAGCAGGGCCCGGACAGGTTCGTCCGATACGCAGTATTTT	CASRARTGSSDTQYF
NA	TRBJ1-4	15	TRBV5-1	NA	TGCGCCAGCAGCCCTTTACAGAGAATGGACGAAAAACTGTTTTTT	CASSPLQRMDEKLFF
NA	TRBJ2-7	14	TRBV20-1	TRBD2	TGCAGTGCTAGACGGGAGGGTATCCACTACGAGCAGTACTTC	CSARREGIHYEQYF
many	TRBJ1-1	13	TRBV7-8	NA	TGTGCCAGCAGCGCGCAGGGGTCGACTGAAGCTTTCTTT	CASSAQGSTEAFF
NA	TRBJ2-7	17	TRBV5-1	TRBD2	TGCGCCAGCAGCCCGGGTGGGACGGGACTAGCATATCACGAGCAGTACTTC	CASSPGGTGLAYHEQYF
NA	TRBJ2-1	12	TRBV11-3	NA	TGTGCCAGCAGCTCGGGTAACGGTGAGCAGTTCTTC	CASSSGNGEQFF
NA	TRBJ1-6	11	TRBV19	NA	TGTGCCAGTAGTATAGGTCCACCCCTCCACTTT	CASSIGPPLHF
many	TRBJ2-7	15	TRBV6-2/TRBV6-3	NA	TGTGCCAGCAGAAGCTGGGGAGGATGGGCCTACGAGCAGTACTTC	CASRSWGGWAYEQYF
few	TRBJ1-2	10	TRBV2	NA	TGTGCCAGGCGACAAATAGGCTACACCTTC	CARRQIGYTF
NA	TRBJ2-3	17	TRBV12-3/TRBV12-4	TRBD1	TGTGCCAGCAGTTCCCCGCTAGGGACAGGGCTGGGAGATACGCAGTATTTT	CASSSPLGTGLGDTQYF
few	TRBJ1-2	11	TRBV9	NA	TGTGCCAGCAGCCTAGGGGTTGGCTACACCTTC	CASSLGVGYTF
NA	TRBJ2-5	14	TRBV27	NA	TGTGCCAGCAGTTTAACAGGGCCCCAAGAGACCCAGTACTTC	CASSLTGPQETQYF
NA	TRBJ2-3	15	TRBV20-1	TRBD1	TGCAGTGCTCCAGCTTCGGACAGGGGAGAAGATACGCAGTATTTT	CSAPASDRGEDTQYF
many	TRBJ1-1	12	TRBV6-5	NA	TGTGCCAGCAGTTATGTGAACACTGAAGCTTTCTTT	CASSYVNTEAFF
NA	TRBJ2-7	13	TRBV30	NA	TGTGCCTGGAGTGTAGGGGAAATGTACGAGCAGTACTTC	CAWSVGEMYEQYF
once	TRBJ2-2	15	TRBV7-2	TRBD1	TGTGCCAGCAGCGTCGGGACAGGGGGCACCGGGGAGCTGTTTTTT	CASSVGTGGTGELFF
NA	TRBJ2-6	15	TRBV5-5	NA	TGTGCCAACAGCTTGGAAGGGTCTGGGGCCAACGTCCTGACTTTC	CANSLEGSGANVLTF
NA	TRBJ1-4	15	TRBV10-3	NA	TGTGCCATCGCCGAAAACAGTGCGGTCAATGAAAAACTGTTTTTT	CAIAENSAVNEKLFF
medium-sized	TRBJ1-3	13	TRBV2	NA	TGTGCCAGCAGCTCAAGGACTGGAAACACCATATATTTT	CASSSRTGNTIYF